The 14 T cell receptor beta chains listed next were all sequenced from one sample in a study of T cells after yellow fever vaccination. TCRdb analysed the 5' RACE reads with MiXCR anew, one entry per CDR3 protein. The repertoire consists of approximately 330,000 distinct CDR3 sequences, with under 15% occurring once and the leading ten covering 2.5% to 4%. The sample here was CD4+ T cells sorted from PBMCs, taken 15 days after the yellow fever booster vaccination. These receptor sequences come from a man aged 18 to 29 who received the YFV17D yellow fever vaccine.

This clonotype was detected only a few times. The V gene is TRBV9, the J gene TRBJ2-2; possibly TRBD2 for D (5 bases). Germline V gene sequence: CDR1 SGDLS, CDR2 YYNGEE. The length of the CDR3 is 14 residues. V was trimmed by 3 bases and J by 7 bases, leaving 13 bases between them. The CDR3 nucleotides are TGTGCCAGCAGCGGTAGAGGGTGGGACGGGGAGCTGTTTTTT. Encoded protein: CASSGRGWDGELFF.

CDR3 sequence: CASSTQNSPLHF. The CDR3 DNA follows: TGTGCCAGCAGCACTCAGAATTCACCCCTCCACTTT. This chain links TRBV4-2 with TRBJ1-6; no clear D gene. The CDR3 loop spans 12 amino acids. V dropped 5 bases and J dropped 7 bases, with 6 bases sitting between them. The V gene's germline CDR1 is LGHNA and CDR2 YNFKEQ.

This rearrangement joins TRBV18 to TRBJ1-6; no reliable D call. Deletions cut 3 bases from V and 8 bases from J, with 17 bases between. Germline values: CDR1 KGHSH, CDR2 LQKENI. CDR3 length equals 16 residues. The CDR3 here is CASSPSPPGFDSPLHF. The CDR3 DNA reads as TGTGCCAGCTCACCTTCCCCCCCAGGCTTTGATTCACCCCTCCACTTT.

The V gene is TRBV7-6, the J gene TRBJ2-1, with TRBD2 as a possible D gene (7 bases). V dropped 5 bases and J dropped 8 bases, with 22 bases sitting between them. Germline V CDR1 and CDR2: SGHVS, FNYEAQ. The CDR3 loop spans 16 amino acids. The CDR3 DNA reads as TGTGCCAGCAGCCCACTAATGGCGGGGGCAGGGGATGAGCAGTTCTTC. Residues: CASSPLMAGAGDEQFF. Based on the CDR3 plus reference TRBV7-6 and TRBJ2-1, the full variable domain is GAGVSQSPRYKVTKRGQDVALRCDPISGHVSLYWYRQALGQGPEFLTYFNYEAQQDKSGLPNDRFSAERPEGSISTLTIQRTEQRDSAMYRCASSPLMAGAGDEQFFGPGTRLTVL.

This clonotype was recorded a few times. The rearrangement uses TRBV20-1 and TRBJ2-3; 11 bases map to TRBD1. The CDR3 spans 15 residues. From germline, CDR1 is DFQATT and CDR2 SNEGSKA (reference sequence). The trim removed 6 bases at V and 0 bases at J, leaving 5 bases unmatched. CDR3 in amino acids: CSALDRGLSTDTQYF. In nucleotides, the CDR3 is TGCAGTGCATTGGACAGGGGGCTCAGCACAGATACGCAGTATTTT.

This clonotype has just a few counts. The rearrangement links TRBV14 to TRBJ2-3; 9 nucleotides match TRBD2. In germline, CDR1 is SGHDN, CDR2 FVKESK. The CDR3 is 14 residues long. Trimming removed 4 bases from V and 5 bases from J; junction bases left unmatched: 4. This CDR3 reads CASSLGLAEDTQYF. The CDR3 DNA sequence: TGTGCCAGCAGCCTGGGACTAGCAGAAGATACGCAGTATTTT.

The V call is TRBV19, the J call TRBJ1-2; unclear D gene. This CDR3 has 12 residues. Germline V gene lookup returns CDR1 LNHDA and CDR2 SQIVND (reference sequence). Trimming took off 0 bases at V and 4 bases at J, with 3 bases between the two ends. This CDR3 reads CASSIDSYGYTF. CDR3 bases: TGTGCCAGTAGTATAGACAGCTATGGCTACACCTTC.

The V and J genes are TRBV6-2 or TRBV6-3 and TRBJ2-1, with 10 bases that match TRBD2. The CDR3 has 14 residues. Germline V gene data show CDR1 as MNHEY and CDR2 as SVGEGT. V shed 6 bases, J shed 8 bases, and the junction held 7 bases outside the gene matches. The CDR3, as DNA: TGTGCCAGCAGAAGCGGGGGGGAGGTTTATGAGCAGTTCTTC. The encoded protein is CASRSGGEVYEQFF.

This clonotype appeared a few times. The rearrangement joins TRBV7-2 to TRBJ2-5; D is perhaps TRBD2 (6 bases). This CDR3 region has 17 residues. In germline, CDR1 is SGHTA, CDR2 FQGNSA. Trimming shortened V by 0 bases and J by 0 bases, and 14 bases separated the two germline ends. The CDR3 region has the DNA TGTGCCAGCAGCTTAGCCCTCTCGGGGAGGCACCAAGAGACCCAGTACTTC. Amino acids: CASSLALSGRHQETQYF.

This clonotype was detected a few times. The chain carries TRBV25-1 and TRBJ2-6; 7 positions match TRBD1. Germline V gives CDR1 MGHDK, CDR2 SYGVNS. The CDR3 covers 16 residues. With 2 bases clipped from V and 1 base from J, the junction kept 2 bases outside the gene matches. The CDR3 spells CASSEKGASGANVLTF. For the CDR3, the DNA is TGTGCCAGCAGTGAAAAGGGGGCTTCTGGGGCCAACGTCCTGACTTTC.

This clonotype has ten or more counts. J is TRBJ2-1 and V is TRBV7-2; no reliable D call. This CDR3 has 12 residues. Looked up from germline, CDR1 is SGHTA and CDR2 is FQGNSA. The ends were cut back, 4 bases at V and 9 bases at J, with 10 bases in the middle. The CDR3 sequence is CASSSLGIEQFF. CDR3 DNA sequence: TGTGCCAGCAGCTCACTGGGGATTGAGCAGTTCTTC.

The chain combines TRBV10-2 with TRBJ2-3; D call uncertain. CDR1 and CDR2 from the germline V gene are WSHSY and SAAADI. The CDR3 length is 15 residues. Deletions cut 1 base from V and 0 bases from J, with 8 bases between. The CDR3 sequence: CASSEFYSSTDTQYF. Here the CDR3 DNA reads TGCGCCAGCAGTGAGTTTTACAGCAGCACAGATACGCAGTATTTT.

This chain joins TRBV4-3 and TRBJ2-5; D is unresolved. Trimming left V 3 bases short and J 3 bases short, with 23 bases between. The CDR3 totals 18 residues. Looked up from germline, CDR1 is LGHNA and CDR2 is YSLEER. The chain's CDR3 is CASSHHGPRGNYEETQYF. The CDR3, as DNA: TGCGCCAGCAGCCACCACGGGCCTAGAGGCAATTACGAAGAGACCCAGTACTTC.

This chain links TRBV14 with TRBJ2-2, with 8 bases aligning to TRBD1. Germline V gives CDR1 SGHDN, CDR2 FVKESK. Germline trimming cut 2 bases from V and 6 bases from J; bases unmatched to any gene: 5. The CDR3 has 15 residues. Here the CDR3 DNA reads TGTGCCAGCAGCCAACAGGGGGCTATAGCCGGGGAGCTGTTTTTT. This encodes CASSQQGAIAGELFF.